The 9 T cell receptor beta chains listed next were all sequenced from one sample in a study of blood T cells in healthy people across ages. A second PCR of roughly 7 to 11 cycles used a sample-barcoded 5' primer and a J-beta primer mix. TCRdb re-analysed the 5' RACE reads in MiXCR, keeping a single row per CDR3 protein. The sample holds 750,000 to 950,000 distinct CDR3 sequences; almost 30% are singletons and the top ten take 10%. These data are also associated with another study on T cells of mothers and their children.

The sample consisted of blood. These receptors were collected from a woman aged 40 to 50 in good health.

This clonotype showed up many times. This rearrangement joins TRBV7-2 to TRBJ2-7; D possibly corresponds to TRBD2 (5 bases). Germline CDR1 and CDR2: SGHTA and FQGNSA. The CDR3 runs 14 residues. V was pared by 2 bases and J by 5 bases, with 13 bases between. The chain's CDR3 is CASSLFAPEDEQYF. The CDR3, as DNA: TGTGCCAGCAGCTTATTCGCCCCGGAGGACGAGCAGTACTTC.

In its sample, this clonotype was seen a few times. The CDR3 loop reads CASSRLAASGNEQFF. In DNA form, the CDR3 reads TGTGCCAGCAGTAGACTAGCGGCCTCCGGCAATGAGCAGTTCTTC. The chain carries TRBV12-3 or TRBV12-4 and TRBJ2-1, with TRBD2 identical over 9 bases. With 5 bases clipped from V and 6 bases from J, the junction kept 8 bases outside the gene matches. The CDR3 contains 15 residues.

This CDR3 reads CASSFSSRPLLSGANVLTF. The CDR3, as DNA: TGTGCCAGCAGTTTTTCGAGCAGGCCACTTTTATCTGGGGCCAACGTCCTGACTTTC. V and J are TRBV12-3 or TRBV12-4 and TRBJ2-6; D unclear. The CDR3 sequence is 19 residues long. Between the trimmed V and J ends, which lost 3 bases and 1 base, there was a span of 19 bases.

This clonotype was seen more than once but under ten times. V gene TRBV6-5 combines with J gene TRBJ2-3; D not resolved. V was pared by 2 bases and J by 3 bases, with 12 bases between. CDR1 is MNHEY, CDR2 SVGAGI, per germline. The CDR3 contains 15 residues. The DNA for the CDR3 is TGTGCCAGCAGTTACGAAGGCAGAAAGACAGATACGCAGTATTTT. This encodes CASSYEGRKTDTQYF.

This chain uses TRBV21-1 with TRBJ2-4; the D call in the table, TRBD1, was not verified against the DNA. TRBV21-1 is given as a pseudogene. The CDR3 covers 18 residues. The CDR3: CASSKSLEGAAGKNIQYF. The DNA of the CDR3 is TGTGCCAGCAGCAAATCCCTTGAGGGGGCCGCGGGGAAGAACATTCAGTACTTC.

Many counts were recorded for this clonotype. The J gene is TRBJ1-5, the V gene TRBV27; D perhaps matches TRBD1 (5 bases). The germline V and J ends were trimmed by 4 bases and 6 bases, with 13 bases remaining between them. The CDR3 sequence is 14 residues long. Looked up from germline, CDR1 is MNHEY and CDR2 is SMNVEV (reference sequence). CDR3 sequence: CASSSQGVSQPQHF. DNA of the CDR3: TGTGCCAGCAGTTCCCAGGGAGTGAGTCAGCCCCAGCATTTT.

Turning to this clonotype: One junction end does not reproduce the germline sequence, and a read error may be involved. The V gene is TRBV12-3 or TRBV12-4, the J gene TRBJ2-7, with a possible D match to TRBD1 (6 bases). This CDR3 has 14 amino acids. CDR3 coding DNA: TGTGCCAGCAGACCGAGAGGGGGAACCTACGAGCAATACTTC. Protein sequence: CASRPRGGTYEQYF.

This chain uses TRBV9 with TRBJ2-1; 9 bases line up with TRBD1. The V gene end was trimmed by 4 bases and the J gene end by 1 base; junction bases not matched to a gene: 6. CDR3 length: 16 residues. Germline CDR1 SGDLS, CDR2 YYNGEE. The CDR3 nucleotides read TGTGCCAGCAGCCCAAAAGGGACAGGGTCCTACAATGAGCAGTTCTTC. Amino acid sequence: CASSPKGTGSYNEQFF.

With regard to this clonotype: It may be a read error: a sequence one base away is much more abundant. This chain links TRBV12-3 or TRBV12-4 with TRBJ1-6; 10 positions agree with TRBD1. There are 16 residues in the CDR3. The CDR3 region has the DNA TGTGCCAGCAGTCGTCGACAGGGGGCGAATAATTCATCCCTCCACTTT. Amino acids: CASSRRQGANNSSLHF.